This TCR beta chain was captured in a study of early T cells in non-severe SARS-CoV-2 infection. CDR1 and CDR2 from the germline V gene are SGHKS and YYEKEE (reference sequence). CDR3 length equals 15 residues. Trimming removed 3 bases at V and 4 bases at J, with 16 bases between. This clonotype was seen repeatedly, ten times or more. TCRdb redid the calling of the 5' RACE reads with MiXCR, one entry per CDR3 protein. This table has under 35,000 distinct CDR3 sequences, 4.6% appearing once. The chain recombines TRBV5-5 with TRBJ1-2; D ambiguous. The source is an adult who was a healthcare worker with PCR-confirmed SARS-CoV-2 infection or an uninfected control (not recorded which). The sample consisted of whole blood. CDR3 sequence reads: CASSSQAGFGYGYTF. Written as DNA, the CDR3 is TGTGCCAGCAGCTCCCAGGCTGGGTTTGGCTATGGCTACACCTTC.